This T cell receptor beta chain was recovered during a study of blood T cell repertoires in COVID-19. Study-level background: Acute and convalescent COVID-19 specimens originated in the United States, Italy and Spain. PBMCs, B-cell-depleted T cells, or T cells provided the cDNA or gDNA that made up the material.

Original data processing: Amplification of reference gene primers was used by the study to estimate nucleated cell counts. The repertoire was sequenced with immunoSEQ multiplex PCR; TCRdb's copy has only in-frame clones and lacks some. That table furnishes V, J and clone size, whereas the DNA furnished D and trimming. The sample consists of some 150,000 clones, more than 75% of them appearing once. The CDR3 contains 17 residues. Germline assignment: CDR1 MGHRA and CDR2 YSYEKL. V was pared by 1 base and J by 5 bases, with 13 bases of the junction left unmatched. The table lists this clone with a few counts.

V gene TRBV4-1 combines with J gene TRBJ1-1, with TRBD1 identical over 7 bases. The source is a man aged 55-75 years with active or convalescent COVID-19. Material for sequencing was peripheral blood. The CDR3 is CASSQVQTRTGGTEAFF. In nucleotides, the CDR3 is TGCGCCAGCAGCCAAGTCCAAACAAGGACAGGAGGAACTGAAGCTTTCTTT.